This T cell receptor beta chain was sequenced in a study of T cells after yellow fever vaccination. Notes on the study in general: Researchers report a weaker secondary response that nonetheless peaked faster, day 5 versus 15. At under 98% for CD4 and almost 90% for CD8, most primary-vaccination clones showed up again after the booster. A small share of clonotypes appeared in both CD4 and CD8 compartments.

Using its own MiXCR run on the 5' RACE reads, TCRdb lists one record per CDR3 protein. The data hold about 350,000 distinct CDR3 sequences, with under 14% observed a single time. The germline V gene has CDR1 SGHTA and CDR2 FQGNSA. V dropped 5 bases and J dropped 6; count of bases not matched to a gene: 6. This CDR3 has 14 residues. A few counts support this clonotype. Its matching antigen is unknown. This chain uses TRBV7-2 with TRBJ1-5; 8 bases match TRBD1. The receptor was derived from a man younger than 35 who received the YFV17D yellow fever vaccine. This specimen was PBMCs, taken on the day of the first yellow fever vaccination. CDR3 DNA: TGTGCCAGCAGCGCGGACAGGGCAGGTCAGCCCCAGCATTTT. As protein: CASSADRAGQPQHF.